This TCR beta chain was documented in a study of CD8 T cells in Susac syndrome. At the level of the study: Patients with Susac syndrome were, at the time of blood collection, therapy-naive, maintained on corticosteroids, or maintained on intravenous immunoglobulin alone.

Random-hexamer reverse transcription was applied to about 0.5 to 1 ug RNA. An immunoSEQ multiplex PCR amplified TCR beta CDR3 over 54 Vbeta and 13 Jbeta. TCRdb re-called the immunoSEQ multiplex PCR reads through MiXCR, storing one row per CDR3 protein. The table lists about 140,000 distinct CDR3 sequences, roughly 94% of them singletons, with 0.14% in the top ten. Notes on the study in general: When the CD4+ T cell repertoires of patients with Susac syndrome were examined, they did not show any clonal expansion.

This clonotype was detected once. Its target is not known. The V gene lost 0 bases and the J gene lost 6 bases, with 16 bases spanning the gap. The germline CDR1 and CDR2 sequences are SGDLS and YYNGEE. The length of the CDR3 is 16 residues. Sequenced material: CD4+ T cells from PBMCs. The receptor comes from a human donor with Susac syndrome. The rearrangement uses TRBV9 and TRBJ2-1, with D maybe TRBD2 (6 bases). CDR3 DNA sequence: TGTGCCAGCAGCGTAGATTATAGCGGAGAGGGCAATGAGCAGTTCTTC. This sequence encodes CASSVDYSGEGNEQFF.